This T cell receptor beta chain was identified during a study of blood T cells in healthy people across ages. CDR1 DFQATT and CDR2 SNEGSKA come from the germline V gene (reference sequence). The CDR3 sequence is 13 residues long. With 4 bases removed from V and 3 bases from J, the gap between germline ends came to 12 bases. The authors ran a second PCR of roughly 6 to 11 cycles using a sample-barcoded 5' primer and a J-beta primer mix. TCRdb passed the 5' RACE reads through MiXCR, listing each CDR3 protein once. The sample lists about 1.4 million distinct CDR3 sequences, roughly 60% occurring once. The sequence derives from a man between 18 and 29 years old in good health. Sequences were obtained from blood. V usage is TRBV20-1 and J usage is TRBJ1-2; no reliable D call. The CDR3 sequence: CSAKPGNDYGYTF. The CDR3 DNA reads as TGCAGTGCTAAGCCAGGAAACGACTATGGCTACACCTTC.